This T cell receptor beta chain is from a study of PD-L1 blockade in urothelial cancer. The time point: pretreatment peripheral blood. Clones were read by immunoSEQ multiplex PCR, and TCRdb kept only the in-frame ones, dropping some. The sample yields 55,000 to 80,000 clones, approximately 83% seen once. The specimen was PBMCs, collected around atezolizumab (anti-PD-L1) treatment. The receptor comes from a man between 60 and 75 years old with urothelial cancer.

CDR3 sequence (DNA): TGTGCCAGCAGCTCTACTAGTCCCTTAGAGACCCAGTACTTC. Translation: CASSSTSPLETQYF. The chain carries TRBV7-9 and TRBJ2-5; possible D gene TRBD2, 5 bases. Germline CDR1 reads SEHNR; CDR2 reads FQNEAQ (reference sequence). The ends were cut back, 4 bases at V and 4 bases at J, with 13 bases in the middle. This CDR3 has 14 residues.